This TCR beta chain was sequenced during a study of blood T cells in healthy people across ages. Total RNA was extracted at no less than 6 micrograms per sample. Overall study findings and caveats: Estimated diversity across one million T cells was deemed an underestimate.

In regard to this clonotype: No antigen is known for it. An end of the junction does not agree with germline; a read error may underlie this.

Looked up from germline, CDR1 is ENHRY and CDR2 is SYGVKD. The CDR3 is 14 residues long. With a J-beta primer mix and a sample-barcoded 5' primer, a second PCR ran about 7 to 11 cycles. TCRdb itself ran the 5' RACE reads through MiXCR, one entry per CDR3 protein. The sample has some 850,000 distinct CDR3 sequences, roughly 25% seen once. These records were also assigned to another study, of T cells of mothers and their children. As reported in that work: Overlap ran slightly, non-significantly higher for related than unrelated mother-child pairs.

This sequence originates from a boy aged 5-17 years in good health. The chain is built from TRBV10-3 and TRBJ2-3; D may correspond to TRBD1 or TRBD2 (5 bases each). Input material: blood. The CDR3 coding sequence is TGTGCCATCAGTGAGTCGGAGGACACAGATGCGCAGTATTTT. This gives the protein CAISESEDTDAQYF.